The 7 T cell receptor beta chains below were found in one sample sequenced in a study of regulatory T cells in long-lasting Graves disease. CDR3 regions were amplified by Arm-PCR using iRepertoire HTBI primers to build TCR beta libraries. TCRdb passed the multiplex PCR reads through MiXCR, listing each CDR3 protein once. The table records roughly 500,000 distinct CDR3 sequences, more than 10% of them present only once. Time point in this sample: newly diagnosed GD, antithyroid drugs for less than 3 months. Extracted RNA from PBMCs served as the source of the TCR library. A further study also used this sample, focusing on T cells in Graves' hyperthyroidism and ophthalmopathy.

Sequences were derived from peripheral blood mononuclear cells (PBMCs), sampled at new diagnosis, from a patient treated with antithyroid drugs. These TCRs come from a woman aged 25 to 39 with Graves disease.

This clonotype was seen ten or more times. The chain combines TRBV30 with TRBJ1-1; D call uncertain. The CDR3 runs 12 residues. V was cut by 4 bases and J by 4 bases, with 10 bases left in between. Per the germline V gene, CDR1 is GTSNPN and CDR2 is SVGIG (reference sequence). Written as DNA, the CDR3 is TGTGCCTGGAACTACGGAGGCACTGAAGCTTTCTTT. Its translation: CAWNYGGTEAFF.

For this clonotype: Since a far larger clone is one base different, this is likely a read error. The chain links TRBV2 to TRBJ2-5, with TRBD2 matching over 8 bases. The CDR3 extends over 15 amino acids. Germline trimming cut 7 bases from V and 11 bases from J; bases unmatched to any gene: 18. Germline-derived CDR1 and CDR2 are SNHLY and FYNNEI. CDR3 protein: CASTMLGTRNNEQYF. DNA for the CDR3: TGTGCCAGCACTATGCTAGGGACTAGAAACAATGAGCAGTACTTC.

This clonotype occurred many times. This chain connects TRBV5-6 to TRBJ2-3, with no clear D. V was pared by 2 bases and J by 6 bases, with 7 bases between. The CDR3 runs 12 residues. Per the germline V gene, CDR1 is SGHDT and CDR2 is YYEEEE. CDR3 nucleotides: TGTGCCAGCAGCTTCCCGCGGGATACGCAGTATTTT. Its translation is CASSFPRDTQYF. The full variable domain, its missing parts supplied by reference TRBV5-6 and TRBJ2-3, is DAGVTQSPTHLIKTRGQQVTLRCSPKSGHDTVSWYQQALGQGPQFIFQYYEEEERQRGNFPDRFSGHQFPNYSSELNVNALLLGDSALYLCASSFPRDTQYFGPGTRLTVL.

This chain joins TRBV20-1 and TRBJ2-1, with D perhaps TRBD2 (5 bases). Germline loops: CDR1 DFQATT, CDR2 SNEGSKA (reference sequence). This CDR3 has 14 residues. Between the trimmed V and J ends, which lost 2 bases and 9 bases, there was a span of 17 bases. CDR3 sequence reads: CSARSPGFHAEQFF. The DNA of the CDR3 is TGCAGTGCTAGATCCCCGGGATTCCACGCTGAGCAGTTCTTC.

The J gene is TRBJ2-3, the V gene TRBV24-1, with D possibly being TRBD1 or TRBD2 (5 bases each). The V end was cut by 5 bases, the J end by 5 bases, with 19 bases between. Germline-derived CDR1 and CDR2 are KGHDR and SFDVKD. The CDR3 contains 16 residues. CDR3 DNA: TGTGCCACCAGTGGTTTTTCGACCGGGGCCAGAGATACGCAGTATTTT. Its translation is CATSGFSTGARDTQYF.

This clonotype was seen repeatedly, ten times or more. Here the CDR3 reads CSAIRQGYNEQFF. CDR3 DNA: TGCAGTGCTATACGACAGGGTTACAATGAGCAGTTCTTC. V is TRBV20-1 and J is TRBJ2-1; 7 bases fit TRBD1. Germline V lookup: CDR1 DFQATT, CDR2 SNEGSKA (reference sequence). This CDR3 has 13 amino acids. V gave up 4 bases and J gave up 4 bases; unmatched junction bases: 4.

In this sample, this clonotype turned up many times. The gene calls are TRBV27 and TRBJ2-5; 12 bases agree with TRBD2. The J segment lost 5 bases and the V segment lost 6 bases, leaving 7 bases of the junction unmatched. Germline V gives CDR1 MNHEY, CDR2 SMNVEV (reference sequence). The CDR3 loop spans 15 amino acids. CDR3 sequence: CASSRLAGVKETQYF. CDR3 nucleotide sequence: TGTGCCAGCAGCAGACTAGCGGGAGTAAAGGAGACCCAGTACTTC.